One and the same sample provided the 15 T cell receptor beta chains below, sequenced in a study of Ad26.COV2.S vaccination and SARS-CoV-2 variants. Assay used: immunoSEQ multiplex PCR; TCRdb lists only in-frame clones, some missing. The sample yields 350,000 to 400,000 clones, 70% to 90% seen once. Specified treatment: some 20 received Ad26.COV2.S at low or high dose, single or two shots; roughly five received placebo; per-sample allocation not given. Day 63 following the first vaccine or placebo injection was when the samples were taken. The sample consisted of peripheral blood, taken in a trial of Ad26.COV2.S vaccine versus placebo. These receptors all stem from a person aged 18-60 years who received the Ad26.COV2.S COVID-19 vaccine or a placebo.

This chain joins TRBV6-5 and TRBJ1-3, with a weak D call TRBD1 (6 bases). This CDR3 is 14 amino acids long. In germline, CDR1 is MNHEY, CDR2 SVGAGI. V lost 4 bases and J 1 base, leaving 8 bases between the germline ends. The CDR3 coding sequence is TGTGCCAGCAGTTTACAGGGATCTGGAAACACCATATATTTT. It translates to CASSLQGSGNTIYF.

J is TRBJ1-2 and V is TRBV6-6; 8 positions match TRBD1. Germline values: CDR1 MNHNY, CDR2 SVGAGI (reference sequence). V was clipped by 4 bases and J by 4 bases; unmatched bases: 8. This CDR3 is built from 15 residues. The CDR3 loop is CASSSRDRLFYGYTF. In DNA, the CDR3 is TGTGCCAGCAGTTCCCGGGACAGGCTTTTCTATGGCTACACCTTC.

This chain uses TRBV11-2 with TRBJ2-3; no firm D call. The length of the CDR3 is 17 residues. Trimming pared 1 base from V and 0 bases from J, leaving 14 bases between. Germline CDR1 reads SGHAT; CDR2 reads FQNNGV. The CDR3 DNA is TGTGCCAGCAGCTTAGGGTTCTCGACACGTAGCACAGATACGCAGTATTTT. Protein: CASSLGFSTRSTDTQYF.

The genes are TRBV27 and TRBJ1-1, with 7 bases matching TRBD1. The junction had 9 bases not matched to a gene; V was cut back by 1 base and J by 4 bases. Germline-derived CDR1 and CDR2 are MNHEY and SMNVEV (reference sequence). CDR3 length: 16 amino acids. Written as DNA, the CDR3 is TGTGCCAGCAGTTTATTAAAGCCTACAGGGGCCACTGAAGCTTTCTTT. Its translation: CASSLLKPTGATEAFF.

The genes are TRBV6-6 and TRBJ1-1; 8 bases align to TRBD1. Trimming took 11 bases from V and 0 from J; bases not matched to a gene: 8. CDR1 MNHNY and CDR2 SVGAGI come from the germline V gene (reference sequence). This CDR3 spans 14 amino acids. The CDR3 sequence: CASTGDRMNTEAFF. The CDR3 DNA follows: TGTGCCTCGACAGGGGATCGGATGAACACTGAAGCTTTCTTT.

The chain links TRBV6-2 or TRBV6-3 to TRBJ1-1; D call uncertain. Trimming cost V 5 bases and J 1 base, with 8 bases left between them. CDR3 length equals 13 residues. Germline V lookup: CDR1 MNHEY, CDR2 SVGEGT. The CDR3 coding sequence is TGTGCCAGCAGTCGCACCTCGAACACTGAAGCTTTCTTT. As protein: CASSRTSNTEAFF.

This chain joins TRBV10-1 and TRBJ1-2; D possibly corresponds to TRBD1 (5 bases). Germline V gene data show CDR1 as WNHNN and CDR2 as SYGVQD (reference sequence). There are 16 residues in the CDR3. Trimming cost V 3 bases and J 4 bases, with 18 bases left between them. The CDR3 nucleotides read TGCGCCAGCAGTGACCATGTTGGGGGTAGGAGCTATGGCTACACCTTC. This translates into CASSDHVGGRSYGYTF.

This sequence joins TRBV30 and TRBJ1-1, with unresolved D. Germline V lookup: CDR1 GTSNPN, CDR2 SVGIG (reference sequence). Trimming removed 1 base from V and 0 bases from J, with 9 bases in between. The CDR3 loop spans 14 amino acids. The CDR3 region is CAWSARGMNTEAFF. For the CDR3, the DNA is TGTGCCTGGAGTGCGCGGGGAATGAACACTGAAGCTTTCTTT.

V and J are TRBV7-9 and TRBJ2-3, with D possibly TRBD2 on 6 matching bases. Trimming cost V 2 bases and J 6 bases, with 9 bases left between them. The CDR3 totals 13 residues. Germline V gene lookup returns CDR1 SEHNR and CDR2 FQNEAQ (reference sequence). The CDR3 nucleotides read TGTGCCAGCAGCTTATACAGCGGGGATACGCAGTATTTT. This codes for CASSLYSGDTQYF.

V gene TRBV7-9 combines with J gene TRBJ2-7; no firm D call. The V end was cut by 5 bases, the J end by 4 bases, with 12 bases between. CDR1 and CDR2 (germline): SEHNR, FQNEAQ (reference sequence). The CDR3 spans 13 residues. In DNA form, the CDR3 reads TGTGCCAGCAGCGGAAACGGAATTTACGAGCAGTACTTC. Its translation: CASSGNGIYEQYF.

The CDR3 nucleotides are TGTGCCAGCAGTGAACGACAGGGGGTCATGATGGAAGCTTTCTTT. Its translation is CASSERQGVMMEAFF. The rearrangement links TRBV2 to TRBJ1-1; 9 bases agree with TRBD1. This CDR3 has 15 residues. Germline V lookup: CDR1 SNHLY, CDR2 FYNNEI. The J segment lost 8 bases and the V segment lost 2 bases, leaving 9 bases of the junction unmatched.

V usage is TRBV3-1 (or the pseudogene TRBV3-2) and J usage is TRBJ1-4; D not resolved. V lost 2 bases to trimming and J lost 3 bases, with 7 bases between them. The germline V gene has CDR1 LGHDT and CDR2 YNNKEL (reference sequence). This CDR3 is 14 amino acids long. The CDR3 DNA follows: TGTGCCAGCAGCCAAAAAGGAGCTAATGAAAAACTGTTTTTT. It is translated as CASSQKGANEKLFF.

The J gene is TRBJ1-1, the V gene TRBV6-5; TRBD1 might be the D (6 bases). The length of the CDR3 is 15 residues. CDR1 and CDR2 (germline): MNHEY, SVGAGI. Trimming cost V 2 bases and J 1 base, with 11 bases left between them. This chain's CDR3 is CASSYGDIRNTEAFF. The CDR3 coding sequence is TGTGCCAGCAGTTACGGGGACATTCGGAACACTGAAGCTTTCTTT.

In this sample, this clone turned up once. One base away lies a much larger clone, so this may be a sequencing read error. The sample holds other DNA sequences that translate to the same CDR3. The chain is built from TRBV27 and TRBJ1-3; no reliable D call. Trimming removed 2 bases from V and 4 bases from J, with 6 bases in between. The CDR3 totals 13 residues. The germline gives CDR1 MNHEY, CDR2 SMNVEV (reference sequence). CDR3 DNA sequence: TGTGCCAGCAGTTTACGTGAGGGAAACACCATATATTTT. This sequence encodes CASSLREGNTIYF.

V and J are TRBV3-1 (or the pseudogene TRBV3-2) and TRBJ2-2; D remains ambiguous. From germline, CDR1 is LGHDT and CDR2 YNNKEL (reference sequence). The CDR3 is made up of 14 amino acids. Trimming cost V 3 bases and J 6 bases, with 11 bases left between them. The CDR3 loop reads CASSQAIFSGELFF. Here the CDR3 DNA reads TGTGCCAGCAGCCAGGCCATCTTTTCCGGGGAGCTGTTTTTT.